The 9 T cell receptor beta chains below all came from one sample that was sequenced in a study of CD8 T cells in ankylosing spondylitis. Each CDR3 protein gets one entry after TCRdb re-called the 5' RACE reads with MiXCR. Of more than 100,000 distinct CDR3 sequences listed, about an eighth were seen once; the top ten hold about 3.8%. The source material was blood, either unsorted or a sorted T cell fraction (not recorded which). These receptors came from a female donor with ankylosing spondylitis or in good health (not recorded which).

CDR3 sequence (DNA): TGTGCCAGCAGTATTGACAGGCCCCCTCTCTCCTACGAGCAGTACTTC. Protein: CASSIDRPPLSYEQYF. This chain uses TRBV12-3 or TRBV12-4 with TRBJ2-7; perhaps TRBD1 as D (6 bases). CDR3 size: 16 residues. V lost 5 bases, J lost 0 bases, and 17 bases lay in between.

The chain couples TRBV6-2 or TRBV6-3 to TRBJ1-5; D not certain. This CDR3 has 16 residues. Trimming took 3 bases from V and 0 from J, leaving 12 bases between them. Per germline, CDR1 MNHEY and CDR2 SVGEGT. The CDR3 DNA sequence: TGTGCCAGCAGTTATCGAGACAATCTTAGCAATCAGCCCCAGCATTTT. Its translation: CASSYRDNLSNQPQHF.

CDR3 in amino acids: CASLRTGSNYGYTF. The CDR3 DNA reads TGTGCCAGCTTACGGACAGGCAGTAACTATGGCTACACCTTC. V and J are TRBV19 and TRBJ1-2; 7 bases align to TRBD1. The germline CDR1 and CDR2 sequences are LNHDA and SQIVND (reference sequence). The CDR3 length is 14 residues. With V trimmed by 9 bases and J by 1 base, 8 bases remained unmatched. Together with reference TRBV19 and TRBJ1-2, the CDR3 gives the full variable domain: DGGITQSPKYLFRKEGQNVTLSCEQNLNHDAMYWYRQDPGQGLRLIYYSQIVNDFQKGDIAEGYSVSREKKESFPLTVTSAQKNPTAFYLCASLRTGSNYGYTFGSGTRLTVV.

At least ten counts were recorded for this clonotype. The CDR3 is CSARPTFTYGYTF. CDR3 nucleotides: TGCAGTGCGCGACCGACATTTACCTATGGCTACACCTTC. This chain uses TRBV20-1 with TRBJ1-2; D is uncertain. V lost 6 bases, J lost 4 bases, and 15 bases lay in between. CDR1 and CDR2 (germline): DFQATT, SNEGSKA (reference sequence). The CDR3 has 13 residues.

J is TRBJ2-7 and V is TRBV7-9; D not resolved. The CDR3 loop spans 12 amino acids. Germline V gives CDR1 SEHNR, CDR2 FQNEAQ (reference sequence). Trimming pared 5 bases from V and 0 bases from J, leaving 5 bases between. CDR3 loop: CASSDSSYEQYF. CDR3 in DNA: TGTGCCAGCAGCGATTCCTCCTACGAGCAGTACTTC.

At least ten counts were recorded for this clonotype. The rearrangement uses TRBV20-1 and TRBJ1-2; TRBD1 might be the D (5 bases). Trimming removed 0 bases from V and 8 bases from J, with 13 bases in between. Germline CDR1 DFQATT, CDR2 SNEGSKA (reference sequence). This CDR3 comprises 13 residues. CDR3 in DNA: TGCAGTGCTAGAGATCTCTCAGGGATCGGCTACACCTTC. It is translated as CSARDLSGIGYTF.

In its sample, this clonotype was seen many times. The genes are TRBV5-6 and TRBJ1-1; D is unresolved. Per the germline V gene, CDR1 is SGHDT and CDR2 is YYEEEE. This CDR3 spans 12 amino acids. The V end lost 1 base, the J end lost 4 bases, and 5 bases lay between the germline ends. The DNA for the CDR3 is TGTGCCAGCAGCTTGAAGAGCACTGAAGCTTTCTTT. Protein: CASSLKSTEAFF.

The rearrangement links TRBV4-1 to TRBJ1-5, with D possibly TRBD1 on 6 matching bases. Trimming removed 2 bases from V and 2 bases from J, with 10 bases in between. The CDR3 covers 15 residues. Per the germline V gene, CDR1 is MGHRA and CDR2 is YSYEKL. CDR3 amino acids: CASSQMSGGNQPQHF. CDR3 DNA sequence: TGCGCCAGCAGCCAAATGTCAGGGGGCAATCAGCCCCAGCATTTT.

This clonotype was detected a few times. The chain joins TRBV7-6 to TRBJ1-5, with D unresolved. The V and J ends lost 0 bases and 5 bases respectively, with 5 bases between them. The germline V gene has CDR1 SGHVS and CDR2 FNYEAQ. CDR3 length equals 13 residues. The CDR3 nucleotides read TGTGCCAGCAGCTTAGCCCAATATCAGCCCCAGCATTTT. Its translation is CASSLAQYQPQHF. The entire variable domain, with the rest obtained from reference TRBV7-6 and TRBJ1-5, is as follows: GAGVSQSPRYKVTKRGQDVALRCDPISGHVSLYWYRQALGQGPEFLTYFNYEAQQDKSGLPNDRFSAERPEGSISTLTIQRTEQRDSAMYRCASSLAQYQPQHFGDGTRLSIL.